Each of the 4 T cell receptor beta chains below was sequenced from the same sample in a study of CXCR3-negative and CXCR3-positive naive CD8 T cells. The authors made the TRB cDNA libraries by 5' RACE using UMI labels. From its re-call of the 5' RACE reads, TCRdb lists each CDR3 protein once, without DNA. This sample contains 100,000 to 150,000 distinct CDR3 sequences. Source material: naive CXCR3- CD8+ T cells from blood. Subset: CD45RO-CCR7+CD27+CD95- naive CD8+ T cells lacking CXCR3 (TNR3-). The receptor source for this set is a human donor in good health. Some clones in this sample may be carry-over from other donors' samples.

The rearrangement links TRBV9 to TRBJ1-2; TCRdb gives TRBD1 as the D gene, but with no DNA this cannot be confirmed. Germline lookup yields CDR1 SGDLS and CDR2 YYNGEE. The CDR3 has 16 residues. CDR3 region: CASSVAGQGLNYGYTF.

The V and J genes are TRBV5-1 and TRBJ2-2. The CDR3 length is 15 residues. Per the germline V gene, CDR1 is SGHRS and CDR2 is YFSETQ. CDR3 protein: CASTSLDTYTGELFF.

The CDR3 loop reads CASSLSQGGNTEAFF. This chain links TRBV7-3 with TRBJ1-1; the D gene TCRdb calls, TRBD1, cannot be checked with no DNA. CDR3 length equals 15 residues. Germline CDR1 is SGHTA and CDR2 is FQGTGA.

The CDR3 sequence: CSVEGGAGSYEQYF. The chain joins TRBV29-1 to TRBJ2-7; TCRdb's D call of TRBD2 is untestable without DNA. CDR1 is SQVTM, CDR2 ANQGSEA, per germline. The CDR3 covers 14 residues.